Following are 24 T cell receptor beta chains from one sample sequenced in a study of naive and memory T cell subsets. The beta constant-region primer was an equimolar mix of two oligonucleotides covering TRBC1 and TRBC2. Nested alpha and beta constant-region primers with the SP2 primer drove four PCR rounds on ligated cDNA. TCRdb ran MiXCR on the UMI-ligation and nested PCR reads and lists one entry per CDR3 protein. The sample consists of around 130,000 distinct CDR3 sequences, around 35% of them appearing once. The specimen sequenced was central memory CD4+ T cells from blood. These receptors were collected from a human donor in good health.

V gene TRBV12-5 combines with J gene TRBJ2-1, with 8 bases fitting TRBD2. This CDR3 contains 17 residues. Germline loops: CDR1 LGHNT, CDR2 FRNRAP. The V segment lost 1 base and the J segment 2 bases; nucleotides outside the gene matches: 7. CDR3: CASGLGAGGGPYNEQFF. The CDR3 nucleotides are TGTGCTAGTGGTTTGGGGGCGGGAGGAGGGCCCTACAATGAGCAGTTCTTC. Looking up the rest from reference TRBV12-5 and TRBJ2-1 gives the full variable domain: DARVTQTPRHKVTEMGQEVTMRCQPILGHNTVFWYRQTMMQGLELLAYFRNRAPLDDSGMPKDRFSAEMPDATLATLKIQPSEPRDSAVYFCASGLGAGGGPYNEQFFGPGTRLTVL.

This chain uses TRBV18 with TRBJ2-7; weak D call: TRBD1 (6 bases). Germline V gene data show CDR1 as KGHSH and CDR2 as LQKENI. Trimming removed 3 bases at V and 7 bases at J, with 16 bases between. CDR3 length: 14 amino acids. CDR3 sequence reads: CASSPTGQRGEQYF. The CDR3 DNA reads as TGTGCCAGCTCACCGACTGGACAGCGCGGAGAGCAGTACTTC.

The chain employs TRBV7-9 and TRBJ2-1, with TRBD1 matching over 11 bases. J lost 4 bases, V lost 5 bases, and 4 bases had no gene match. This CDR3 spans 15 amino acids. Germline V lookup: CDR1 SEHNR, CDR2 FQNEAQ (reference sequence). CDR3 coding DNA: TGTGCCAGCAGCCCGGGACAGGGGGGGTACAATGAGCAGTTCTTC. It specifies CASSPGQGGYNEQFF.

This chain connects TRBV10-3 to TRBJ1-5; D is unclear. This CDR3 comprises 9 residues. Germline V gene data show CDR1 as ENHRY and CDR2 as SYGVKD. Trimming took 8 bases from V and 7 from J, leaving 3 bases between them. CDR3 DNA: TGTGCCATCGGGCAGCCCCAGCATTTT. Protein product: CAIGQPQHF.

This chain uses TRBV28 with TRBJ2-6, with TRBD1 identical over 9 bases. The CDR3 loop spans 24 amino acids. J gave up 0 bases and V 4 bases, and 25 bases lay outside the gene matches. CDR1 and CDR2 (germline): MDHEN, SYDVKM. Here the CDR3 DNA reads TGTGCCAGCAGTTATACCACCAGGAGGACAGGGGCTAGAGCCCATTCCTCTGGGGCCAACGTCCTGACTTTC. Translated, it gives CASSYTTRRTGARAHSSGANVLTF.

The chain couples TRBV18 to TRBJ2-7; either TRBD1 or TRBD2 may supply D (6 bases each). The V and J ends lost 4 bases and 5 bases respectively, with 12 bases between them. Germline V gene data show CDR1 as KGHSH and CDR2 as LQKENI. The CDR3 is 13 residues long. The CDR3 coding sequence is TGTGCCAGCTCACTTCAAAGGGGGGACGAGCAGTACTTC. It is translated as CASSLQRGDEQYF.

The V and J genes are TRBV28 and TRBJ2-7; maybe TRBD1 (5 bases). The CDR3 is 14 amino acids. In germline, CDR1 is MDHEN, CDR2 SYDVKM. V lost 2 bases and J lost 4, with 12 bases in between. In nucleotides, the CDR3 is TGTGCCAGCAGTTTAGCGCAGGGTAGATACGAGCAGTACTTC. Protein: CASSLAQGRYEQYF.

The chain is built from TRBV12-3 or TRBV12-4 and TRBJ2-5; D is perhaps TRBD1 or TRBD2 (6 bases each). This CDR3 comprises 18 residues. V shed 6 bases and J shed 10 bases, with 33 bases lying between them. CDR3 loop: CASSLEVGGSIGSGNQYF. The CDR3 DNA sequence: TGTGCCAGCAGCCTAGAGGTCGGGGGCTCAATCGGGTCGGGCAACCAGTACTTC.

CDR3: CASSKGETQYF. The CDR3 nucleotides read TGTGCCAGCAGCAAGGGAGAGACCCAGTACTTC. The chain employs TRBV5-5 and TRBJ2-5; D call uncertain. V lost 4 bases and J lost 4, with 5 bases in between. The CDR3 totals 11 residues. The germline CDR1 and CDR2 sequences are SGHKS and YYEKEE (reference sequence).

The CDR3 spells CASSPGGVQPQHF. Here the CDR3 DNA reads TGTGCCAGCAGCCCAGGGGGTGTTCAGCCCCAGCATTTT. The chain uses TRBV28 and TRBJ1-5; 7 positions agree with TRBD1. V trimming: 6 bases; J trimming: 6 bases; junction bases outside the gene matches: 5. This CDR3 has 13 amino acids. Germline V CDR1 and CDR2: MDHEN, SYDVKM.

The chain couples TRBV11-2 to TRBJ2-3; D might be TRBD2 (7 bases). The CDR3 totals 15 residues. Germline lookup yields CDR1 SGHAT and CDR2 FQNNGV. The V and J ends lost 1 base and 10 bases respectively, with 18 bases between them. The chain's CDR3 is CASSLVPRGGLAQYF. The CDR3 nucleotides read TGTGCCAGCAGCTTAGTCCCGAGGGGGGGACTGGCGCAGTATTTT.

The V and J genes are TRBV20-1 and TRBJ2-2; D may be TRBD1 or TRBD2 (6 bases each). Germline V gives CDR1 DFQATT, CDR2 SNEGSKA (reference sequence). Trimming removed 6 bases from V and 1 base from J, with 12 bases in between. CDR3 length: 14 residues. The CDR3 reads CSARGHLNTGELFF. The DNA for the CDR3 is TGCAGTGCCCGGGGGCATCTGAACACCGGGGAGCTGTTTTTT.

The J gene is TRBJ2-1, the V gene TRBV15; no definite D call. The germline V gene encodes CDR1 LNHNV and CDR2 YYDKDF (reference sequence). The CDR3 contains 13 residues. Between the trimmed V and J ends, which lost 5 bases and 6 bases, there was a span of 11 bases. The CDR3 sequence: CATSVSFFNEQFF. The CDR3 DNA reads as TGTGCCACCAGCGTAAGTTTTTTCAATGAGCAGTTCTTC.

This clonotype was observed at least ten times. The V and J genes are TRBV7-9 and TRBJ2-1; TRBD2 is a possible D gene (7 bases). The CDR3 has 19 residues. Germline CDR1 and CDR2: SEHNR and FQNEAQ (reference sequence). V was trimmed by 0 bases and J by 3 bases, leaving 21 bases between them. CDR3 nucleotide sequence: TGTGCCAGCAGCTTAGCGCTGGCTTGGGGGGGGGCAAACTACAATGAGCAGTTCTTC. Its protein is CASSLALAWGGANYNEQFF.

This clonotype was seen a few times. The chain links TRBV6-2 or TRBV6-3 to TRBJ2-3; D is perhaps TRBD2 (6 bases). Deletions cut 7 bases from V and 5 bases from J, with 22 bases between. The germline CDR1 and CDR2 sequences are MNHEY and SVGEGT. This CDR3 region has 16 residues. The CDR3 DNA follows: TGTGCCAGCACCCTATCGTCGGGAGTGCGTGGAGATACGCAGTATTTT. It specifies CASTLSSGVRGDTQYF.

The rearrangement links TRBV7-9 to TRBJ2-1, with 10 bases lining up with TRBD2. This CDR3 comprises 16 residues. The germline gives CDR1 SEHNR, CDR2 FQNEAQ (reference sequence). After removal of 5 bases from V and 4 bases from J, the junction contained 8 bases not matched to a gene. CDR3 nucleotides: TGTGCCAGCAGCCCTCGAGCGGGAGGGGCGTACAATGAGCAGTTCTTC. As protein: CASSPRAGGAYNEQFF.

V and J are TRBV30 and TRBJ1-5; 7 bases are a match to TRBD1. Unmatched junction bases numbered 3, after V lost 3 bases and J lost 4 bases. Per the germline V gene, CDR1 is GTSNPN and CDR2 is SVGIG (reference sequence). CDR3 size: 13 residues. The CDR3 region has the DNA TGTGCCTGGAGCGGACAGGTAAATCAGCCCCAGCATTTT. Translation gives CAWSGQVNQPQHF. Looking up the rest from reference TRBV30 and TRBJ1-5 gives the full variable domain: SQTIHQWPATLVQPVGSPLSLECTVEGTSNPNLYWYRQAAGRGLQLLFYSVGIGQISSEVPQNLSASRPQDRQFILSSKKLLLSDSGFYLCAWSGQVNQPQHFGDGTRLSIL.

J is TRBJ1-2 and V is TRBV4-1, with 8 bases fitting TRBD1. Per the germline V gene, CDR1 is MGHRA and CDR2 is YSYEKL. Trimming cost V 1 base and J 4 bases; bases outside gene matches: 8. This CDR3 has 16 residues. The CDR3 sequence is CASSQAWTGTAYGYTF. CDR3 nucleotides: TGCGCCAGCAGCCAAGCTTGGACAGGGACGGCCTATGGCTACACCTTC.

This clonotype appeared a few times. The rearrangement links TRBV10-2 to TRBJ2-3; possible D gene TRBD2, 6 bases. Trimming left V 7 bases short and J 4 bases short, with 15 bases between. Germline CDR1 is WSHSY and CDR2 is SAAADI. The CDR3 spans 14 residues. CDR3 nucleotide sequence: TGCGCCAGCACAATTAGCGGACCCGCAGATACGCAGTATTTT. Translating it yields CASTISGPADTQYF.

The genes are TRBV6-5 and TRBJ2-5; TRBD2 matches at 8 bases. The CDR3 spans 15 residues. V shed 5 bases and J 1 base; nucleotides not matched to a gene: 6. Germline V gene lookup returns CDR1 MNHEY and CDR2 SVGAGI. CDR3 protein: CASSESGTSQETQYF. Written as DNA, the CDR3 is TGTGCCAGCAGTGAAAGCGGGACTAGCCAAGAGACCCAGTACTTC.

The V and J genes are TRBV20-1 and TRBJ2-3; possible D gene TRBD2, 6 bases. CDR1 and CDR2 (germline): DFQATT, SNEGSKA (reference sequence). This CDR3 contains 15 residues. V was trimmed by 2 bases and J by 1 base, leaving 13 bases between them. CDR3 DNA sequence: TGCAGTGCTAGAACGTGGGAGGACCGCACAGATACGCAGTATTTT. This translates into CSARTWEDRTDTQYF.

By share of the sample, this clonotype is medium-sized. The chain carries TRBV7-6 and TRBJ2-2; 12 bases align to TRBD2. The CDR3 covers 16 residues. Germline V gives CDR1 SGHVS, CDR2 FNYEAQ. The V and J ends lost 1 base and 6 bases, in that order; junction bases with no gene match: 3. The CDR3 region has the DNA TGTGCCAGCAGCTTAGGACTAGCGGGAGCCCCCGGGGAGCTGTTTTTT. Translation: CASSLGLAGAPGELFF.

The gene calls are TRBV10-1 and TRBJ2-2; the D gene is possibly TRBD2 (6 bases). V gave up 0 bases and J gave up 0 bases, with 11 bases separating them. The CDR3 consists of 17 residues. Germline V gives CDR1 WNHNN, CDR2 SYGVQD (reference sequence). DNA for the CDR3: TGCGCCAGCAGTGAGTCTGGGGGGACCTCGAACACCGGGGAGCTGTTTTTT. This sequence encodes CASSESGGTSNTGELFF.

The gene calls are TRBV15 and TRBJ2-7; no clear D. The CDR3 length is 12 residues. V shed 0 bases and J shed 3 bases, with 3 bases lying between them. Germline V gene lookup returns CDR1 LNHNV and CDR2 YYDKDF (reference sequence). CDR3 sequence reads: CATSREGYEQYF. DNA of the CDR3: TGTGCCACCAGCAGAGAAGGCTACGAGCAGTACTTC.